The present T cell receptor beta chain was sequenced within a study of blood T cell repertoires in COVID-19. Study context: Sites across the United States, Italy and Spain contributed samples from acute and convalescent COVID-19. T cells, B-cell-depleted T cells, or PBMCs provided the cDNA or gDNA that served as material.

Looked up from germline, CDR1 is LGHDT and CDR2 is YNNKEL (reference sequence). J lost 6 bases, V lost 4 bases, and 9 bases had no gene match. The CDR3 sequence is 15 residues long. Libraries were prepared by immunoSEQ multiplex PCR; TCRdb keeps only in-frame clonotypes and omits some of them. The sample shows roughly 130,000 clones, around 90% of them seen only once. Seattle's enrolled individuals joined amid active infection and were then monitored longitudinally. The V call is TRBV3-1 (or the pseudogene TRBV3-2), the J call TRBJ1-3; 7 positions match TRBD1. The sequenced material came from peripheral blood. This receptor was obtained from a man aged 55 to 70 with COVID-19, enrolled during active disease. The CDR3 region has the DNA TGTGCCAGCAGCCCAGACAGGGAACTGGAAAACACCATATATTTT. It specifies CASSPDRELENTIYF.